The rows below give T cell receptor beta chains drawn from one sample of a study of control samples from healthy donors and cancer patients. Using immunoSEQ multiplex PCR, the repertoire was profiled, and TCRdb retains in-frame clones only, with some absent. The sample lists about 98,000 clones; 79% were seen once. The sample was blood. These TCRs come from a woman aged 25 to 39 in good health. Each CDR3 is given with its conserved first and last residue. Fields, in order: V gene, clone size, J gene, CDR3 protein. A clone size is listed for some rows: how often the clone was seen (once, few, many), or a class if it is expanded.

V: TRBV19
size: -
J: TRBJ1-5
CDR3: CASRASGGRGQPQHF

V: TRBV9
size: -
J: TRBJ2-1
CDR3: CASSVSSGGAYNEQFF

V: TRBV5-1
size: many
J: TRBJ2-3
CDR3: CASSLRDRRADTQYF

V: TRBV6-4
size: -
J: TRBJ1-1
CDR3: CASSIQWNTEAFF

V: TRBV29-1
size: -
J: TRBJ1-1
CDR3: CSYRGAGRNTEAFF

V: TRBV4-3
size: -
J: TRBJ1-6
CDR3: CASSHLGLNSPLHF

V: TRBV7-9
size: -
J: TRBJ2-7
CDR3: CASSPGRGRSSYEQYF

V: TRBV21-1
size: few
J: TRBJ2-7
CDR3: CASSKGKREFVEQYF

V: TRBV9
size: -
J: TRBJ1-1
CDR3: CASSAGHSNTEAFF

V: TRBV19
size: -
J: TRBJ2-3
CDR3: CASRGSGGTTDTQYF